This T cell receptor beta chain was observed in a study of technical replicates of blood from a few donors. Method: immunoSEQ multiplex PCR; TCRdb's copy keeps in-frame clones and lacks some. In the table there are over 75,000 clones, around 97% of which are singletons. The CDR3 is 13 amino acids. Germline values: CDR1 SGHAT, CDR2 FQNNGV. Trimming shortened V by 4 bases and J by 0 bases, and 6 bases separated the two germline ends. The chain uses TRBV11-2 and TRBJ1-1; D unclear. The receptor was derived from a human donor in good health. The specimen was T cells isolated from PBMCs. CDR3 DNA sequence: TGTGCCAGCAGCTCAAGCATGAACACTGAAGCTTTCTTT. Residues: CASSSSMNTEAFF.